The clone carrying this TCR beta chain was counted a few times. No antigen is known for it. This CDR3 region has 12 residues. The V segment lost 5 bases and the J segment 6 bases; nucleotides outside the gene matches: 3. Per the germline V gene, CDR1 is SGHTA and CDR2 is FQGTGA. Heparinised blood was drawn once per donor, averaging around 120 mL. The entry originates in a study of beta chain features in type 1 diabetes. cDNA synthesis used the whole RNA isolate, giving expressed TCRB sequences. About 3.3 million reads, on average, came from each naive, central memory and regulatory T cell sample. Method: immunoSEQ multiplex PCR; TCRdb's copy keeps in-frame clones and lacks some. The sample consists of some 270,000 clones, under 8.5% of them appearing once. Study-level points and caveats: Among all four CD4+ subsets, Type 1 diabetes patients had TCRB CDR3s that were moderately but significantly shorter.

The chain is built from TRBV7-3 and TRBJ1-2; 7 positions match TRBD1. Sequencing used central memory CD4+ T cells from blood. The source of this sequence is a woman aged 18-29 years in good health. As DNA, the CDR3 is TGTGCCAGCAGCCAGACAGGGAATGGCTACACCTTC. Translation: CASSQTGNGYTF. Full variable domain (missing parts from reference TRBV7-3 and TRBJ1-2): GAGVSQTPSNKVTEKGKYVELRCDPISGHTALYWYRQSLGQGPEFLIYFQGTGAADDSGLPNDRFFAVRPEGSVSTLKIQRTERGDSAVYLCASSQTGNGYTFGSGTRLTVV.